Listed below are T cell receptor beta chains from one sample, sequenced in a study of T cells in Graves' hyperthyroidism and ophthalmopathy. TCRdb passed the multiplex PCR reads through MiXCR, listing each CDR3 protein once. There are more than 300,000 distinct CDR3 sequences in the sample; about a sixth occur only once, and 34% lies in the top ten. Sequencing was done on a sample of blood. The source of these receptors is a woman younger than 45 with Graves' hyperthyroidism that later progressed to Graves' ophthalmopathy. Both conserved end residues are part of each CDR3. D genes are given only for firm matches. Clone size is shown for a subset of rows, as once, few, many or a class of expanded clone.

>TRBD1|TRBV15|TRBJ1-2|many
TGTGCCACCAGCACCCTGGGGGGACAGGCGCTCTATGGCTACACCTTC
CATSTLGGQALYGYTF
>.|TRBV28|TRBJ2-7|many
TGTGCCAGCACCAGAGTGGGCAACTCCTACGAGCAGTACTTC
CASTRVGNSYEQYF
>.|TRBV29-1|TRBJ1-2|.
TGCAGCGTTGAACGGAGGGACTATGGCTACACCTTC
CSVERRDYGYTF
>TRBD1|TRBV7-9|TRBJ2-7|.
TGTGCCAGCAGCTCTCCGACAGGGGGACCGTGGGAGCAGTACTTC
CASSSPTGGPWEQYF
>.|TRBV27|TRBJ2-7|many
TGTGCCAGCAGTTTAATAGGGGAGTACGAGCAGTACTTC
CASSLIGEYEQYF
>.|TRBV6-1|TRBJ1-6|many
TGTGCCAGCAGTTATACAGGGTTGGGGATTTCACCCCTCCACTTT
CASSYTGLGISPLHF
>.|TRBV4-1|TRBJ1-4|many
TGCGCCAGCAGCCGACAGAATGAAAAACTGTTTTTT
CASSRQNEKLFF
>TRBD2|TRBV9|TRBJ2-2|few
TGTGCCAGCAGCGAGCCTTTAGCGGGAGGGAGGCCCGGGGAGCTGTTTTTT
CASSEPLAGGRPGELFF
>.|TRBV3-1|TRBJ1-5|few
TGTGCCAGCAGCCTCGGGGCCGGGGGGATGAGCAATCAGCCCCAGCATTTT
CASSLGAGGMSNQPQHF
>.|TRBV12-3/TRBV12-4|TRBJ2-1|.
TGTGCCAGCAGTTTCGTGGGCCATGAGCAGTTCTTC
CASSFVGHEQFF
>.|TRBV20-1|TRBJ2-5|once
TGCAGTGCTAGAGCCCTTGTAAGGGTGACACAAGGGACCCAGTACTTC
CSARALVRVTQGTQYF
>.|TRBV28|TRBJ2-3|many
TGTGCCAGCAGTCCATGGGGCGGCACAGATACGCAGTATTTT
CASSPWGGTDTQYF
>TRBD1|TRBV7-8|TRBJ2-7|many
TGTGCCAGGACCTATGGGACAGACTCCTACGAGCAGTACTTC
CARTYGTDSYEQYF
>.|TRBV28|TRBJ1-5|.
TGTGCCAGCAGTCACCGACAGTTGAGGTTCCAGCCCCAGCATTTT
CASSHRQLRFQPQHF
>.|TRBV5-1|TRBJ1-1|many
TGCGCCAGCAGCTCAGGGGCAGGGGAGTTAGCTTTCTTT
CASSSGAGELAFF
>.|TRBV3-1|TRBJ1-6|.
TGTGCCTGCGCAGAGAGCTCCTATAATTCACCCCTCCACTTT
CACAESSYNSPLHF
>.|TRBV7-2|TRBJ1-1|many
TGTGCCAGCAGCTTAGTTGGCATAAACACTGAAGCTTTCTTT
CASSLVGINTEAFF
>TRBD2|TRBV6-1|TRBJ2-1|many
TGTGCCAGCAGTGATGTCGGGACTAGCCCTCAGAATGAGCAGTTCTTC
CASSDVGTSPQNEQFF
>.|TRBV19|TRBJ1-4|many
TGTGCCAGTAGTTTGCTACAGGGTGCAACTAATGAAAAACTGTTTTTT
CASSLLQGATNEKLFF
>TRBD1|TRBV5-1|TRBJ1-4|many
TGCGCCAGCAGCATTTTGCCGGGACAGTTTCCCCGGGGAGGAAATGAAAAACTGTTTTTT
CASSILPGQFPRGGNEKLFF
>.|TRBV15|TRBJ1-6|.
TGTGCCACCAGCAGAGAAACGAATTCACCCCTCCACTTT
CATSRETNSPLHF
>TRBD1|TRBV5-6|TRBJ1-5|many
TGTGCCAGCAGCTTGGGCCAGGGGGGCAATCAGCCCCAGCATTTT
CASSLGQGGNQPQHF
>TRBD1|TRBV12-3/TRBV12-4|TRBJ2-7|many
TGTGCCAGCAGTCTACAGGGGGTCACCTACGAGCAGTACTTC
CASSLQGVTYEQYF
>.|TRBV7-8|TRBJ1-5|many
TGTGCCAGCAGCTTAAGGGTGGGGCAGCCCCAGCATTTT
CASSLRVGQPQHF
>.|TRBV3-1|TRBJ2-5|many
TGTGCCAGCAGCCAAGATGGGCGGGAAGAGACCCAGTACTTC
CASSQDGREETQYF
>TRBD1|TRBV6-5|TRBJ2-7|many
TGTGCCAGCAGTTATGCGGGACAGGGCTACGAGCAGTACTTC
CASSYAGQGYEQYF
>.|TRBV7-2|TRBJ2-2|many
TGTGCCAGCAGCTTATTTTTCCTGAACACCGGGGAGCTGTTTTTT
CASSLFFLNTGELFF
>.|TRBV20-1|TRBJ2-7|many
TGCAGTGCTAGAGAAGGGGGGGCTAGCTACGAGCAGTACTTC
CSAREGGASYEQYF
>.|TRBV6-2/TRBV6-3|TRBJ2-2|few
TGTGCCAGCAGTTACTTGTGGGGCCCAACCGGGGAGCTGTTTTTT
CASSYLWGPTGELFF
>TRBD2|TRBV28|TRBJ2-5|many
TGTGCCAGCAGTTCAGCAGCGGGAGGGAGAGGAGAGACCCAGTACTTC
CASSSAAGGRGETQYF
>.|TRBV9|TRBJ2-3|.
TGTGCCAGCAGCGTAGATCAGGGTCTTACAGATACGCAGTATTTT
CASSVDQGLTDTQYF